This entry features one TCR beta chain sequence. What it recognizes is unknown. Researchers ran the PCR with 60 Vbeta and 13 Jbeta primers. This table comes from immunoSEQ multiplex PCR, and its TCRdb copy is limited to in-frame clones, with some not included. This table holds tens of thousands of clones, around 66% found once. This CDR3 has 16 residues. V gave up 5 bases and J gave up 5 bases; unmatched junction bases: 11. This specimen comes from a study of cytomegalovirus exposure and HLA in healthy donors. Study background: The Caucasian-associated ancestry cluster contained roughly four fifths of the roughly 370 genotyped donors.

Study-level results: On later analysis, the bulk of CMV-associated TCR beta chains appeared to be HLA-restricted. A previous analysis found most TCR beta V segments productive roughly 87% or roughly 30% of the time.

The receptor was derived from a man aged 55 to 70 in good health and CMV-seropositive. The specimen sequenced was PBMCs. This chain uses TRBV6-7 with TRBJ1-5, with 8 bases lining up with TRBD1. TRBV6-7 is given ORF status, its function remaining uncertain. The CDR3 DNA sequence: TGTGCCAGCAGTCCAAGGACAGGGTGGTGGGATCAGCCCCAGCATTTT. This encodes CASSPRTGWWDQPQHF.